Each of the 19 T cell receptor beta chains below was sequenced from the same sample in a study of OX40 agonist ivuxolimab in advanced cancers. Profiled with immunoSEQ multiplex PCR; TCRdb holds only in-frame clones, not every one. The data hold 35,000 to 50,000 clones, with more than 80% observed a single time. The input for sequencing was CD4+ or CD8+ T cells sorted from blood, taken in a trial of the OX40 agonist ivuxolimab. All receptors come from an adult with an advanced solid tumor such as melanoma, head and neck, liver or kidney cancer.

The chain is built from TRBV5-1 and TRBJ2-7; D tentatively reads TRBD1 or TRBD2 (5 bases each). The CDR3 runs to 14 residues. V lost 3 bases and J lost 2, with 12 bases in between. Germline V lookup: CDR1 SGHRS, CDR2 YFSETQ. This CDR3 is CASSSGPSAYEQYF. The CDR3 DNA follows: TGCGCCAGCAGCTCGGGACCGTCAGCCTACGAGCAGTACTTC. Together with reference TRBV5-1 and TRBJ2-7, the CDR3 gives the full variable domain: KAGVTQTPRYLIKTRGQQVTLSCSPISGHRSVSWYQQTPGQGLQFLFEYFSETQRNKGNFPGRFSGRQFSNSRSEMNVSTLELGDSALYLCASSSGPSAYEQYFGPGTRLTVT.

The CDR3 nucleotides read TGTGCCAGTAGTATAGGGTCTGCGTTATGGTACAATCAGCCCCAGCATTTT. Its translation: CASSIGSALWYNQPQHF. V and J are TRBV19 and TRBJ1-5; D is unresolved. The CDR3 sequence is 17 residues long. Germline CDR1 reads LNHDA; CDR2 reads SQIVND (reference sequence). V was clipped by 1 base and J by 3 bases, with 16 bases between them. Full variable domain (outside the CDR3, taken from reference TRBV19 and TRBJ1-5): DGGITQSPKYLFRKEGQNVTLSCEQNLNHDAMYWYRQDPGQGLRLIYYSQIVNDFQKGDIAEGYSVSREKKESFPLTVTSAQKNPTAFYLCASSIGSALWYNQPQHFGDGTRLSIL.

This sequence joins TRBV15 and TRBJ2-1; 7 nucleotides match TRBD1. V lost 0 bases, J lost 5 bases, and 10 bases stayed unmatched. CDR3 length: 17 amino acids. CDR1 and CDR2 from the germline V gene are LNHNV and YYDKDF (reference sequence). CDR3 sequence reads: CATSRDNIGQANNEQFF. The CDR3 DNA is TGTGCCACCAGCAGAGACAATATTGGACAGGCCAACAATGAGCAGTTCTTC.

The chain is built from TRBV5-1 and TRBJ1-2; 12 nucleotides agree with TRBD1. CDR1 is SGHRS, CDR2 YFSETQ, per germline. CDR3 length: 14 residues. Trimming took 3 bases from V and 6 from J; bases not matched to a gene: 3. In DNA, the CDR3 is TGCGCCAGCAGCTCCGGGACAGGGGGCGATGGCTACACCTTC. Translation gives CASSSGTGGDGYTF.

The chain links TRBV4-1 to TRBJ1-2; D gene uncertain. This CDR3 spans 15 amino acids. With 0 bases removed from V and 4 bases from J, the gap between germline ends came to 12 bases. Germline values: CDR1 MGHRA, CDR2 YSYEKL. CDR3 DNA sequence: TGCGCCAGCAGCCAAGACACCGCCCAAAGCTATGGCTACACCTTC. Protein sequence: CASSQDTAQSYGYTF.

This rearrangement joins TRBV4-1 to TRBJ2-6; D uncertain. Per the germline V gene, CDR1 is MGHRA and CDR2 is YSYEKL. The CDR3 runs to 17 residues. Trimming cost V 1 base and J 1 base, with 11 bases left between them. CDR3 loop: CASSQGVWISGANVLTF. The DNA of the CDR3 is TGCGCCAGCAGCCAAGGAGTTTGGATATCTGGGGCCAACGTCCTGACTTTC.

This clone was seen only once. The chain is built from TRBV7-6 and TRBJ1-1, with a weak D call TRBD1 (6 bases). Trimming took off 7 bases at V and 1 base at J, with 10 bases between the two ends. The CDR3 covers 13 residues. CDR1 SGHVS and CDR2 FNYEAQ come from the germline V gene. CDR3 sequence (DNA): TGTGCCAGCAAGAGACAGGAGAACACTGAAGCTTTCTTT. This encodes CASKRQENTEAFF.

The rearrangement uses TRBV6-6 and TRBJ2-5; either TRBD1 or TRBD2 may supply D (5 bases each). Trimming removed 1 base at V and 1 base at J, with 10 bases between. Germline CDR1 reads MNHNY; CDR2 reads SVGAGI (reference sequence). There are 15 residues in the CDR3. CDR3 amino acids: CASSYLGEFQETQYF. CDR3 DNA sequence: TGTGCCAGCAGTTACTTGGGGGAGTTCCAAGAGACCCAGTACTTC.

CDR3 residues: CASSLTGAGTDTQYF. The CDR3 nucleotides are TGTGCCAGCAGCTTGACAGGGGCAGGCACAGATACGCAGTATTTT. The V and J genes are TRBV7-8 and TRBJ2-3, with 8 bases aligning to TRBD1. J gave up 1 base and V 3 bases, and 3 bases lay outside the gene matches. Germline V CDR1 and CDR2: SGHVS, FQNEAQ. The CDR3 runs 15 residues.

This chain connects TRBV18 to TRBJ2-1; D is possibly TRBD1 or TRBD2 (5 bases each). The length of the CDR3 is 15 residues. Deletions cut 1 base from V and 4 bases from J, with 11 bases between. Germline V gives CDR1 KGHSH, CDR2 LQKENI. CDR3: CASSPRDGRYNEQFF. Here the CDR3 DNA reads TGTGCCAGCTCACCACGGGACGGACGATACAATGAGCAGTTCTTC.

The genes are TRBV23-1 and TRBJ2-3; 15 positions match TRBD2. TRBV23-1 counts as an open reading frame of uncertain function. The CDR3 loop spans 15 amino acids. The ends lost 8 bases at V and 3 bases at J; junction bases unmatched: 3. Here the CDR3 reads CASLGTSGRTDTQYF. The CDR3 coding sequence is TGCGCCAGCCTTGGGACTAGCGGGAGGACAGATACGCAGTATTTT.

The V and J genes are TRBV19 and TRBJ2-1; D ambiguous. This CDR3 has 11 residues. V lost 7 bases to trimming and J lost 9 bases, with 10 bases between them. CDR1 LNHDA and CDR2 SQIVND come from the germline V gene (reference sequence). The CDR3 region is CASKGMGEQFF. CDR3 in DNA: TGTGCCAGTAAAGGGATGGGTGAGCAGTTCTTC.

The gene calls are TRBV6-6 and TRBJ1-1, with D tentatively TRBD1 (5 bases). This CDR3 contains 16 residues. V dropped 0 bases and J dropped 1 base, with 12 bases sitting between them. Germline-derived CDR1 and CDR2 are MNHNY and SVGAGI (reference sequence). DNA of the CDR3: TGTGCCAGCAGTTACTCCCCGCAGGGTACGAACACTGAAGCTTTCTTT. Translation gives CASSYSPQGTNTEAFF.

This chain links TRBV19 with TRBJ2-3; D may be TRBD2 (6 bases). The ends were cut back, 5 bases at V and 4 bases at J, with 22 bases in the middle. The CDR3 length is 17 residues. The germline V gene has CDR1 LNHDA and CDR2 SQIVND (reference sequence). CDR3 protein: CASSFSGTLYSSDTQYF. As DNA, the CDR3 is TGTGCCAGTAGTTTCTCCGGGACTCTATATTCCTCAGATACGCAGTATTTT.

The V call is TRBV7-2, the J call TRBJ1-1; no definite D call. CDR3 length: 13 residues. CDR1 and CDR2 from the germline V gene are SGHTA and FQGNSA. Trimming cost V 5 bases and J 8 bases, with 15 bases left between them. This CDR3 is CASSTDRAIEAFF. The CDR3 bases are TGTGCCAGCAGCACAGACCGGGCCATAGAAGCTTTCTTT.

V gene TRBV6-5 combines with J gene TRBJ2-7, with D possibly matching TRBD2 (5 bases). Germline assignment: CDR1 MNHEY and CDR2 SVGAGI. With 2 bases removed from V and 2 bases from J, the gap between germline ends came to 16 bases. This CDR3 is built from 16 residues. This chain's CDR3 is CASSYNRLPEAYEQYF. The CDR3 nucleotides are TGTGCCAGCAGTTACAACCGACTACCAGAAGCCTACGAGCAGTACTTC.

The rearrangement links TRBV28 to TRBJ1-2, with 9 bases that match TRBD1. The CDR3 spans 16 residues. V lost 6 bases to trimming and J lost 2 bases; unmatched junction nucleotides: 10. Germline CDR1 and CDR2: MDHEN and SYDVKM. The CDR3, as DNA: TGTGCCAGCAGCCGACCGGGACAGGGAGCCAACTATGGCTACACCTTC. This translates into CASSRPGQGANYGYTF.

The genes are TRBV6-1 and TRBJ1-1; D uncertain. This CDR3 region has 13 residues. In germline, CDR1 is MNHNS, CDR2 SASEGT. The V and J ends lost 4 bases and 2 bases respectively, with 8 bases between them. CDR3 loop: CASSGLRNTEAFF. The CDR3, as DNA: TGTGCCAGCAGTGGCCTGCGAAACACTGAAGCTTTCTTT.

The rearrangement uses TRBV6-6 and TRBJ2-1; perhaps TRBD2 as D (5 bases). Trimming removed 5 bases at V and 2 bases at J, with 10 bases between. Germline V lookup: CDR1 MNHNY, CDR2 SVGAGI (reference sequence). There are 14 residues in the CDR3. This CDR3 is CASSRDFPYNEQFF. As DNA, the CDR3 is TGTGCCAGCAGTCGGGATTTTCCCTACAATGAGCAGTTCTTC.